The present T cell receptor beta chain was sequenced within a study of T cell repertoires in cytomegalovirus infection. Study-level information: Indications came from public TCR beta signatures; they pointed to CMV infection and to a matching HLA type. Study observations and caveats: Cumulative frequency of public TCR beta families picked out carriers of CMV plus the relevant HLA.

This clonotype was seen repeatedly, ten times or more. What it binds is not known. CDR3 length: 14 residues. Per germline, CDR1 SGHTA and CDR2 FQGNSA. V was trimmed by 3 bases and J by 5 bases, leaving 13 bases between them. TCRdb fed the reads into MiXCR, producing one record per CDR3 protein. The table lists under 800,000 distinct CDR3 sequences, about 24% of them singletons, with roughly 8% in the top ten. The chain uses TRBV7-2 and TRBJ1-1; TRBD1 might be the D (6 bases). The clonotype was recovered from a human donor in good health (CMV status not recorded). Some clones in this sample may be carry-over from other donors' samples. Sequenced: CD8+ T cells from PBMCs. In nucleotides, the CDR3 is TGTGCCAGCAGCTTTTACAGGGATCGAACTGAAGCTTTCTTT. Amino acids: CASSFYRDRTEAFF.